This TCR beta chain was sequenced in a study of blood T cell repertoires in COVID-19. The wider study: From T cells, B-cell-depleted T cells, or PBMCs came the material, which was cDNA or gDNA.

Per the original data handling: For nucleated cells, counts were estimated from reference gene primer amplification. Libraries were prepared by immunoSEQ multiplex PCR; TCRdb keeps only in-frame clonotypes and omits some of them. Clonal size and the V and J genes are those of that table, whereas D and trimming came from the DNA. The table has about 230,000 clones, around 83% seen once. The CDR3 sequence is 15 residues long. Germline loops: CDR1 MNHEY, CDR2 SVGAGI. Germline trimming cut 2 bases from V and 3 bases from J; bases unmatched to any gene: 6. Sequencing input: peripheral blood. The rearrangement links TRBV6-5 to TRBJ1-2, with 7 nucleotides matching TRBD1. This TCR was sampled from a woman between 45 and 60 years old with acute or convalescent COVID-19. The CDR3 nucleotides are TGTGCCAGCAGTTACAGGGGGCAGGGGTACTATGGCTACACCTTC. Amino acids: CASSYRGQGYYGYTF.